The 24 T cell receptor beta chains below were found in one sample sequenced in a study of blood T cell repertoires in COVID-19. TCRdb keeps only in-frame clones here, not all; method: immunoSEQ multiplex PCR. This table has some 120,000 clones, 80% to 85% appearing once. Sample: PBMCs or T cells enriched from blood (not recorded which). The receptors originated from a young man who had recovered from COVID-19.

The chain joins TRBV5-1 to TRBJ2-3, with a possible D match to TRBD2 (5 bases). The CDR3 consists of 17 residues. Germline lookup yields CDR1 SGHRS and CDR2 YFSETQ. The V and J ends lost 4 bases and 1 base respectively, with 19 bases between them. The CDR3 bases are TGCGCCAGCAGCCCATACGGGCAGCTCGGGGGCACAGATACGCAGTATTTT. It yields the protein CASSPYGQLGGTDTQYF.

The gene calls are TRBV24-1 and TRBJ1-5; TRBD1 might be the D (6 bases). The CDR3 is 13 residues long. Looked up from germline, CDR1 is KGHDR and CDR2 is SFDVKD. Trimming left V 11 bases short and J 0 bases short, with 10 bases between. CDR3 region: CAIQGNSNQPQHF. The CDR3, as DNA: TGTGCCATACAGGGTAATAGCAATCAGCCCCAGCATTTT.

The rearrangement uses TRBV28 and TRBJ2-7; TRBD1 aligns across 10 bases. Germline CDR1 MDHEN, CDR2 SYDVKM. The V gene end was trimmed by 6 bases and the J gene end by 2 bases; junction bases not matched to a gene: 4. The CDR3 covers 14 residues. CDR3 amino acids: CASRSGQGAYEQYF. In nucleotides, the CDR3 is TGTGCCAGCAGATCCGGACAGGGGGCCTACGAGCAGTACTTC.

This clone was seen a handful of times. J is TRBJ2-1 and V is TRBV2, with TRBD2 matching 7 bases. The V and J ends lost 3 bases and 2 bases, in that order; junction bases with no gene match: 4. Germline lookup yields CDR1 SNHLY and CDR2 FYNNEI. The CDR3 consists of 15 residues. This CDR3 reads CASSEQSGTYNEQFF. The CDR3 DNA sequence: TGTGCCAGCAGTGAGCAAAGCGGGACCTACAATGAGCAGTTCTTC.

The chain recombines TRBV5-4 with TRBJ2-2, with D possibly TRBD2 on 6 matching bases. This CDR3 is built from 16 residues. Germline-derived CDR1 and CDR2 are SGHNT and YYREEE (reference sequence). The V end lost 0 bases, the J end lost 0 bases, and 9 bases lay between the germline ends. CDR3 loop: CASSLGGGTNTGELFF. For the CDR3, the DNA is TGTGCCAGCAGCTTGGGTGGGGGGACGAACACCGGGGAGCTGTTTTTT.

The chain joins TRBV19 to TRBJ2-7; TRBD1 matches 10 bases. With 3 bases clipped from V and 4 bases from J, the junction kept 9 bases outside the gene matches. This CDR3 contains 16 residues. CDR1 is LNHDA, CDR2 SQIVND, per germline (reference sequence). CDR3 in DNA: TGTGCCAGTAGTATGATGAGGGGACAGGGGTCGTACGAGCAGTACGTC. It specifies CASSMMRGQGSYEQYV.

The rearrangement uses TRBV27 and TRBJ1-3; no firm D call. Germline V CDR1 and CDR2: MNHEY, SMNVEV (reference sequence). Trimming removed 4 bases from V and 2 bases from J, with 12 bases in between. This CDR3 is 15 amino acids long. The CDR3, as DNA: TGTGCCAGCAGTTATGGGTTGGGAGCTGGAAACACCATATATTTT. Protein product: CASSYGLGAGNTIYF.

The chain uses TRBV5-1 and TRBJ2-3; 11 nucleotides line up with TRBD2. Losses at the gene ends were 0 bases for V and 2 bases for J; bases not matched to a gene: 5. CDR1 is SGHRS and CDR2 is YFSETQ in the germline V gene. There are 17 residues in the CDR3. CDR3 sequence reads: CASSLATSGGTTDTQYF. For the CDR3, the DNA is TGCGCCAGCAGCTTGGCTACTAGCGGGGGTACCACAGATACGCAGTATTTT.

The CDR3 DNA sequence: TGTGCCTGGAGACCCCGACCGGGGAATTCACCCCTCCACTTT. This codes for CAWRPRPGNSPLHF. The gene calls are TRBV30 and TRBJ1-6; D is unresolved. CDR1 and CDR2 (germline): GTSNPN, SVGIG (reference sequence). Trimming took 3 bases from V and 7 from J, leaving 13 bases between them. This CDR3 is 14 amino acids long.

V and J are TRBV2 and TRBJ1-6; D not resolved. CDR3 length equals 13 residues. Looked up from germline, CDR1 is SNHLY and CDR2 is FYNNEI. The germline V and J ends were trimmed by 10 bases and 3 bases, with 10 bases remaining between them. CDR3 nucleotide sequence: TGTGCCACCCGGAACAGCTATAATTCACCCCTCCACTTT. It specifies CATRNSYNSPLHF.

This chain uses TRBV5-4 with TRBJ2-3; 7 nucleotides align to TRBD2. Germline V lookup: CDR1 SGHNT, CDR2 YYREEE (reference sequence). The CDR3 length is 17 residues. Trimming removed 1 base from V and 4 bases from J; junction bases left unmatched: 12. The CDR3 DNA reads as TGTGCCAGCAGCTTGACGCTTGGCGGGAGTTTCCCAGATACGCAGTATTTT. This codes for CASSLTLGGSFPDTQYF.

CDR3 in DNA: TGTGCCAGCAGCTTTGGACTAGCGGGAGCCTACAATGAGCAGTTCTTC. Amino acid sequence: CASSFGLAGAYNEQFF. The chain combines TRBV11-3 with TRBJ2-1; TRBD2 matches at 13 bases. The germline V gene has CDR1 SGHNT and CDR2 YENEEA. V dropped 3 bases and J dropped 2; count of bases not matched to a gene: 1. The CDR3 covers 16 residues.

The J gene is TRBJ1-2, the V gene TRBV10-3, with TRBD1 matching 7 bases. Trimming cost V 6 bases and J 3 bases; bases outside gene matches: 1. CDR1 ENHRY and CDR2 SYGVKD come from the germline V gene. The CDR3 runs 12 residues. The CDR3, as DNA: TGTGCCATCAGCGGACAGGACTATGGCTACACCTTC. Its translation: CAISGQDYGYTF.

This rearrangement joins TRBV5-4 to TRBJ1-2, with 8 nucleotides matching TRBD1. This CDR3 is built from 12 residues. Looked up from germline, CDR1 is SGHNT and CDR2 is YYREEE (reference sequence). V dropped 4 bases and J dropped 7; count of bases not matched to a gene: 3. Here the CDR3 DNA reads TGTGCCAGCAGCACCGACAGGGGTGGCTACACCTTC. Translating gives CASSTDRGGYTF.

CDR3 protein: CASSRSRGWDTEAFF. The CDR3 coding sequence is TGTGCCAGCAGCCGGAGTAGGGGATGGGACACTGAAGCTTTCTTT. V gene TRBV9 combines with J gene TRBJ1-1, with D maybe TRBD1 (5 bases). CDR1 and CDR2 (germline): SGDLS, YYNGEE. Trimming took 4 bases from V and 3 from J, leaving 16 bases between them. CDR3 length: 15 amino acids.

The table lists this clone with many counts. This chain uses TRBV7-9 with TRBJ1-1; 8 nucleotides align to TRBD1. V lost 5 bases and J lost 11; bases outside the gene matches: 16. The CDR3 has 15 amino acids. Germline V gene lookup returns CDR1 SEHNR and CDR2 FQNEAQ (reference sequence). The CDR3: CASSTDPAGGLAAFF. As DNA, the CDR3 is TGTGCCAGCAGCACCGATCCGGCAGGGGGCCTTGCCGCTTTCTTT. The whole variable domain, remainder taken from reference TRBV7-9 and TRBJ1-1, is DTGVSQNPRHKITKRGQNVTFRCDPISEHNRLYWYRQTLGQGPEFLTYFQNEAQLEKSRLLSDRFSAERPKGSFSTLEIQRTEQGDSAMYLCASSTDPAGGLAAFFGQGTRLTVV.

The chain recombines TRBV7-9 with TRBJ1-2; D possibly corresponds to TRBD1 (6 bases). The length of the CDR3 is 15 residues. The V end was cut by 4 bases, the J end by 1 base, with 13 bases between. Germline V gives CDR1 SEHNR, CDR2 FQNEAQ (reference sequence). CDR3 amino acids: CASSSTEGGNYGYTF. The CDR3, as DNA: TGTGCCAGCAGCTCAACCGAAGGGGGTAACTATGGCTACACCTTC.

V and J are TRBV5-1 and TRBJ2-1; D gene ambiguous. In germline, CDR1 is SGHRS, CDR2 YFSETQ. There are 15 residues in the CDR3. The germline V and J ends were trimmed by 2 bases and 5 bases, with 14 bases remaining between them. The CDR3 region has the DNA TGCGCCAGCAGCTTCGGTGCTCGATCAAACAATGAGCAGTTCTTC. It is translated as CASSFGARSNNEQFF.

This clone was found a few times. The CDR3 reads CASSLVGGQSGTQYF. CDR3 DNA sequence: TGTGCCAGCAGCTTAGTTGGTGGACAGTCGGGGACCCAGTACTTC. The rearrangement uses TRBV11-2 and TRBJ2-5; the D gene is possibly TRBD1 (6 bases). CDR3 length equals 15 residues. Germline assignment: CDR1 SGHAT and CDR2 FQNNGV. V was shortened by 1 base and J by 7 bases, with 16 bases between the two germline ends.

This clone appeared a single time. CDR3 sequence reads: CASSSGHMNTEAFF. The CDR3 bases are TGCGCCAGCAGCTCCGGACACATGAACACTGAAGCTTTCTTT. The chain employs TRBV5-1 and TRBJ1-1, with D maybe TRBD1 (5 bases). V was pared by 3 bases and J by 0 bases, with 9 bases between. Germline values: CDR1 SGHRS, CDR2 YFSETQ. This CDR3 contains 14 residues.

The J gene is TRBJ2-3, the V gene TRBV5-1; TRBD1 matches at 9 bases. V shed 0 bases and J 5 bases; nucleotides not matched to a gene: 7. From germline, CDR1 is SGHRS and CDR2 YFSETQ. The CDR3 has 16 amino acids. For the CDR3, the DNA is TGCGCCAGCAGCTTGGGTGACAGGGGGGTGGAAGATACGCAGTATTTT. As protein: CASSLGDRGVEDTQYF.

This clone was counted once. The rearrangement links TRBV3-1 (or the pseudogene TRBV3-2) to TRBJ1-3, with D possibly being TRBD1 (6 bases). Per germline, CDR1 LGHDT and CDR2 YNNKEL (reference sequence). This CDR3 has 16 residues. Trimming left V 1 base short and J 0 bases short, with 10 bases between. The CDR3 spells CASSQVGGSSGNTIYF. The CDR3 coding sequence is TGTGCCAGCAGCCAAGTAGGGGGTTCCTCTGGAAACACCATATATTTT.

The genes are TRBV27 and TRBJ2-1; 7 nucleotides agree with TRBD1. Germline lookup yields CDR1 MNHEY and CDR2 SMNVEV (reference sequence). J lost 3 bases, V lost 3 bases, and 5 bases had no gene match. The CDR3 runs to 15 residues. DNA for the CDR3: TGTGCCAGCAGTTTCCAGGACAGGTTCTACAATGAGCAGTTCTTC. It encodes CASSFQDRFYNEQFF.

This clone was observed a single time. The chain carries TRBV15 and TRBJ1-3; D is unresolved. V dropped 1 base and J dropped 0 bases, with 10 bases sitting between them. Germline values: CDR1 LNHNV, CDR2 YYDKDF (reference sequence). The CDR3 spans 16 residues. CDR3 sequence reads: CATSRAGASSGNTIYF. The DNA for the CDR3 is TGTGCCACCAGCAGAGCAGGCGCGAGCTCTGGAAACACCATATATTTT. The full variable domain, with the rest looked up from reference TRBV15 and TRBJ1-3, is DAMVIQNPRYQVTQFGKPVTLSCSQTLNHNVMYWYQQKSSQAPKLLFHYYDKDFNNEADTPDNFQSRRPNTSFCFLDIRSPGLGDTAMYLCATSRAGASSGNTIYFGEGSWLTVV.